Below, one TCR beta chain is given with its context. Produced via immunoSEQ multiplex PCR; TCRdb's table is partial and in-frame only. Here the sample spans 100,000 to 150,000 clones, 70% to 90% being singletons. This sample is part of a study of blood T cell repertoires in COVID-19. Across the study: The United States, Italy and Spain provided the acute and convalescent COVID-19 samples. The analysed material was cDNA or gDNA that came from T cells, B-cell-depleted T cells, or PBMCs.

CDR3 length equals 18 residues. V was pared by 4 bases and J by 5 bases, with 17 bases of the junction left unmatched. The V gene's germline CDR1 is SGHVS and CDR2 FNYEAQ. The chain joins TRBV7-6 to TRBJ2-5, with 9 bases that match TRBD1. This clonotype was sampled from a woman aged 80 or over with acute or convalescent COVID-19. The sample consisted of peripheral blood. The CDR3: CASSSWPPEQGASETQYF. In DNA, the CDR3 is TGTGCCAGCAGCTCATGGCCCCCAGAACAGGGGGCTTCGGAGACCCAGTACTTC.